This is a list of T cell receptor beta chains from one sample in a study of cytomegalovirus exposure and HLA in healthy donors. The method was immunoSEQ multiplex PCR; TCRdb's version includes in-frame clones alone and lacks a portion of them. Among 150,000 to 200,000 clones listed, 70% to 85% were seen once. Sequences were obtained from PBMCs. These receptors all stem from a man aged 50 or older in good health and CMV-seropositive. Each CDR3 is given with its conserved first and last residue.

V gene	J gene	CDR3 protein
TRBV21-1	TRBJ2-7	CASSKVVDRVVYEQYF
TRBV28	TRBJ1-4	CASSSIRDRGLEKLFF
TRBV6-1	TRBJ2-7	CASSESAYRGRIYEQYF
TRBV5-6	TRBJ2-2	CASSLGALGELFF
TRBV19	TRBJ2-1	CASREGNEQFF
TRBV6-5	TRBJ1-5	CASSRTGVRNQPQHF
TRBV5-4	TRBJ1-6	CASSNAGEYSPLHF
TRBV6-5	TRBJ1-5	CASRRQGASNQPQHF
TRBV6-6	TRBJ2-3	CASRASGGSTDTQYF
TRBV2	TRBJ2-7	CASRLGPGTYEQYF
TRBV6-1	TRBJ2-7	CASSERGSSYEQYF
TRBV27	TRBJ1-2	CASSFLYGYTF
TRBV5-4	TRBJ1-2	CASSPDPGSGQGRGYTF
TRBV18	TRBJ1-1	CASSPPRTGVKNTEAFF
TRBV11-2	TRBJ2-3	CASSLGASRSTDTQYF
TRBV15	TRBJ2-3	CATSSPSGGAFRITDTQYF
TRBV5-6	TRBJ2-5	CASSLGRATQETQYF